These T cell receptor beta chains were read from a single sample in a study of OX40 agonist ivuxolimab in advanced cancers. Produced via immunoSEQ multiplex PCR; TCRdb's table is partial and in-frame only. The data contain around 99,000 clones, approximately 90% of them singletons. The sample was CD4+ or CD8+ T cells sorted from blood, taken in a trial of the OX40 agonist ivuxolimab. These receptors were obtained from an adult with an advanced solid tumor such as melanoma, head and neck, liver or kidney cancer. The CDR3 runs from the conserved cysteine through the conserved F or W. A D gene is named only where the DNA matches it firmly. Clone size, where shown, is once, few, many, or a class for clones that have expanded.

j_call d_call clone_size cdr3_length v_call cdr3_nt cdr3_aa
TRBJ2-2 NA once 21 TRBV27 TGTGCCAGCAGTTTATCTCCCCCCGGGGTAGGGGAAATGATCGGACCCGGGGAGCTGTTTTTT CASSLSPPGVGEMIGPGELFF
TRBJ2-5 NA NA 12 TRBV25-1 TGTGCCAGCAGTACGGCTTCGGAGACCCAGTACTTC CASSTASETQYF
TRBJ1-1 NA NA 13 TRBV5-1 TGCGCCAGCAGCTTGGGTTCTGGGACAGAAGCTTTCTTT CASSLGSGTEAFF
TRBJ2-1 NA NA 17 TRBV7-3 TGTGCCAGCAGCCCCAGGACCCAAAAAACCTCCTACAATGAGCAGTTCTTC CASSPRTQKTSYNEQFF
TRBJ1-5 NA NA 16 TRBV7-8 TGTGCCAGCAGCTTAGCGAACCTGGGGGGCAATCAGCCCCAGCATTTT CASSLANLGGNQPQHF
TRBJ2-6 NA NA 15 TRBV27 TGTGCCAGCAGCCATATCTCCACAGGGGCCAACGTCCTGACTTTC CASSHISTGANVLTF
TRBJ2-3 TRBD2 NA 17 TRBV14 TGTGCCAGCAGCCTAGCGGGAGGGACACTGGGCACAGATACGCAGTATTTT CASSLAGGTLGTDTQYF
TRBJ1-2 NA once 13 TRBV5-4 TGTGCCAGCAGCTTACCAGGGATGGATGGCTACACCTTC CASSLPGMDGYTF
TRBJ1-2 NA NA 11 TRBV28 TGTGCCAGCAGGGACCCTAGAACGTACACCTTC CASRDPRTYTF
TRBJ1-2 NA NA 14 TRBV4-3 TGCGCCAGCAGCCGCAGTCGGGAGAACTATGGCTACACCTTC CASSRSRENYGYTF
TRBJ2-7 NA NA 13 TRBV4-2 TGTGCCAGCAGCCAAGATCAGGCACTCGAGCAGTACTTC CASSQDQALEQYF
TRBJ1-1 NA NA 16 TRBV27 TGTGCCAGCAGTTTATACGAGGGGCCGGCGAACACTGAAGCTTTCTTT CASSLYEGPANTEAFF
TRBJ2-3 TRBD2 NA 16 TRBV18 TGTGCCAGCTCACCGAAGGGGCGGGGGACCACAGATACGCAGTATTTT CASSPKGRGTTDTQYF
TRBJ1-1 TRBD1 NA 12 TRBV29-1 TGCAGCGTGGGGGACAGGGGAACTGAAGCTTTCTTT CSVGDRGTEAFF
TRBJ2-2 NA NA 14 TRBV18 TGTGCCAGCTCCCTACAGCGAAACACCGGGGAGCTGTTTTTT CASSLQRNTGELFF
TRBJ1-2 NA NA 13 TRBV2 TGTGCCAGCGGGCAAGGGGAACATCCCCGCTACACCTTC CASGQGEHPRYTF
TRBJ1-1 NA NA 12 TRBV10-3 TGTGCCATCAGTGGCGGGAACACTGAAGCTTTCTTT CAISGGNTEAFF
TRBJ1-2 NA NA 17 TRBV13 TGTGCCAGCAGCTCTCGGCGGTTCATGACAGCCAACTATGGCTACACCTTC CASSSRRFMTANYGYTF
TRBJ2-1 TRBD2 once 15 TRBV7-3 TGTGCCAGCAGCTCGGCTAGCGGGAATGGAAATGAGCAGTTCTTC CASSSASGNGNEQFF
TRBJ2-5 NA NA 14 TRBV18 TGTGCCAGCTCACCGGCAAGTACCCAAGAGACCCAGTACTTC CASSPASTQETQYF
TRBJ2-1 TRBD2 NA 15 TRBV5-1 TGCGCCAGCAGCTTGGGGCTAGCGGGGCTCAATGAGCAGTTCTTC CASSLGLAGLNEQFF
TRBJ1-1 NA NA 15 TRBV4-3 TGCGCCAGCAGCCATGACAGGCTCAGGAGGGCTGAAGCTTTCTTT CASSHDRLRRAEAFF
TRBJ1-4 NA NA 12 TRBV28 TGTGCCATCGCGGAGTGGGAGCAAAAACTGTTTTTT CAIAEWEQKLFF
TRBJ1-1 NA NA 16 TRBV10-3 TGTGCCATCAGTGAGTCAGAGGGCAGGGGTTGGACTGAAGCTTTCTTT CAISESEGRGWTEAFF
TRBJ2-1 NA NA 15 TRBV5-4 TGTGCCAGCAGCTACCGTAACGACCCCCGGGTTGAGCAGTTCTTC CASSYRNDPRVEQFF
TRBJ1-4 NA NA 13 TRBV29-1 TGCAGCGTTGATCTAGGGGCGCGGGAAAAACTGTTTTTT CSVDLGAREKLFF
TRBJ2-3 NA NA 17 TRBV7-3 TGTGCCAGCAGCTTACTTGGGCTAACCCTAAGCACAGATACGCAGTATTTT CASSLLGLTLSTDTQYF
TRBJ1-5 NA NA 15 TRBV18 TGTGCCAGCTCACCATCCAGGGTTGGCAATCAGCCCCAGCATTTT CASSPSRVGNQPQHF
TRBJ2-2 TRBD2 NA 19 TRBV13 TGTGCCAGCACCTCCCAAGGGCTAGCGGAAACCTATGGGACCGGGGAGCTGTTTTTT CASTSQGLAETYGTGELFF
TRBJ2-5 TRBD2 once 17 TRBV7-2 TGTGCCAGCAGCCCCATGAACCTAGCGGGAGGCCCAGAGACCCAGTACTTC CASSPMNLAGGPETQYF
TRBJ2-1 NA NA 12 TRBV6-5 TGTGCCAGCAGTTCAGCCTACAATGAGCAGTTCTTC CASSSAYNEQFF
TRBJ1-2 TRBD1 NA 15 TRBV15 TGTGCCACCAGCACCCCGACAGGGGGCCTGTATGGCTACACCTTC CATSTPTGGLYGYTF
TRBJ2-3 NA NA 16 TRBV7-3 TGTGCCAGCAGCTTAGGGGCGGATCATAGCACAGATACGCAGTATTTT CASSLGADHSTDTQYF
TRBJ1-5 NA once 12 TRBV7-9 TGTGCCAGCAGCTTTTTGGATCAGCCCCAGCATTTT CASSFLDQPQHF
TRBJ1-1 NA NA 13 TRBV19 TGTGCCAGTAGTATCACTTGGACAGCTGAAGCTTTCTTT CASSITWTAEAFF
TRBJ2-1 NA NA 11 TRBV20-1 TGCAGTGCTAGATTTCCGGGACAGCAGTTCTTC CSARFPGQQFF
TRBJ1-2 NA NA 14 TRBV6-5 TGTGCCAGCAGTTCAAACAGGGCACTCTATGGCTACACCTTC CASSSNRALYGYTF
TRBJ2-7 TRBD1 NA 15 TRBV6-1 TGTGCCAGCGGAAGTTCTACAGGGGGCCCCTACGAGCAGTACTTC CASGSSTGGPYEQYF
TRBJ1-4 TRBD1 NA 15 TRBV27 TGTGCCAGCAGTTCGCGGGACAGACACAATGAAAAACTGTTTTTT CASSSRDRHNEKLFF
TRBJ1-1 TRBD1 NA 14 TRBV9 TGTGCCAGCAGCTCACGGGACAGGAACACTGAAGCTTTCTTT CASSSRDRNTEAFF
TRBJ2-6 NA NA 17 TRBV19 TGTGCCAGTAGTATCCCCCCTATCGGCTCTGGGGCCAACGTCCTGACTTTC CASSIPPIGSGANVLTF
TRBJ1-5 TRBD1 NA 17 TRBV6-1 TGTGCCAGCAGTGATGCCAGGGGGCTTGTGGGCAATCAGCCCCAGCATTTT CASSDARGLVGNQPQHF
TRBJ2-7 NA NA 15 TRBV2 TGTGCCAGCAGTCCTAGGGGAGGGGGGTCCTACGAGCAGTACTTC CASSPRGGGSYEQYF
TRBJ1-1 TRBD1 NA 18 TRBV5-1 TGCGCCAGCAGCTTGGCACAGGGGGCTGATCTCCTGAACACTGAAGCTTTCTTT CASSLAQGADLLNTEAFF
TRBJ1-3 TRBD1 NA 15 TRBV9 TGTGCCAGCAGCGACCGGACAGGGTCTGGAAACACCATATATTTT CASSDRTGSGNTIYF